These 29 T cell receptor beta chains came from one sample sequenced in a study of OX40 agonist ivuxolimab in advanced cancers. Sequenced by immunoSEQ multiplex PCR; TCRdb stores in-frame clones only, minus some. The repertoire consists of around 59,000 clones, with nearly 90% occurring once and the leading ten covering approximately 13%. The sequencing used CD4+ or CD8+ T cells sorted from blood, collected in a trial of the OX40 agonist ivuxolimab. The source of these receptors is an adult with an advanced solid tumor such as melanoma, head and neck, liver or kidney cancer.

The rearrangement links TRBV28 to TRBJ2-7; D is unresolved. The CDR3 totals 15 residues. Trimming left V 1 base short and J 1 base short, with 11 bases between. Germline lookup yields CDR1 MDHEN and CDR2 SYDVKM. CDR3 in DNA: TGTGCCAGCAGTTTATCTACGGCCAGTTCCTACGAGCAGTACTTC. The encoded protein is CASSLSTASSYEQYF.

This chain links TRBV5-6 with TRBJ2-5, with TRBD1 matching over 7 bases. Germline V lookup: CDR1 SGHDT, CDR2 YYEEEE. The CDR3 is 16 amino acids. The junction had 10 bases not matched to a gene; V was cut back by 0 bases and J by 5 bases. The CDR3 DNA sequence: TGTGCCAGCAGCTTGGGTGCCCGCAGGGGGTCTGAGACCCAGTACTTC. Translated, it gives CASSLGARRGSETQYF.

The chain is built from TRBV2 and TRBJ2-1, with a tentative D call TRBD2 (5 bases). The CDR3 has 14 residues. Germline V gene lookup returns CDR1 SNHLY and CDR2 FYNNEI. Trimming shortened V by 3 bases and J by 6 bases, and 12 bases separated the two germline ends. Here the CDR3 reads CASSESGSSNEQFF. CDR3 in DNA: TGTGCCAGCAGTGAGTCGGGATCGTCCAATGAGCAGTTCTTC. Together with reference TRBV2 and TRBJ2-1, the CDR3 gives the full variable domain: EPEVTQTPSHQVTQMGQEVILRCVPISNHLYFYWYRQILGQKVEFLVSFYNNEISEKSEIFDDQFSVERPDGSNFTLKIRSTKLEDSAMYFCASSESGSSNEQFFGPGTRLTVL.

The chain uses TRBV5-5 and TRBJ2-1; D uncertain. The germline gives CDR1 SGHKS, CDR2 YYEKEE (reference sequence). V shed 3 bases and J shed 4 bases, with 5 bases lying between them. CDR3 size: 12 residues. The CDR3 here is CASSSQYNEQFF. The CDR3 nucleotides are TGTGCCAGCAGCTCACAGTACAATGAGCAGTTCTTC.

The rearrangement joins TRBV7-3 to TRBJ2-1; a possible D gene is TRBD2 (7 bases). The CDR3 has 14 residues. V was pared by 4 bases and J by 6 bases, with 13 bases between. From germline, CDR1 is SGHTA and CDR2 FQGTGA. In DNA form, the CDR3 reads TGTGCCAGCAGCTCCGGGGGAGGGGGCAATGAGCAGTTCTTC. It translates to CASSSGGGGNEQFF.

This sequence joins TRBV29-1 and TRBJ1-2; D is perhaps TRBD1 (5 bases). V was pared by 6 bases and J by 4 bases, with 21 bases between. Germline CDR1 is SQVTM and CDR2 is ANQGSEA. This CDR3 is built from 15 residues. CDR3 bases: TGCAGCGTCCGAGACCCCGGGACCGGCCTCTATGGCTACACCTTC. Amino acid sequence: CSVRDPGTGLYGYTF.

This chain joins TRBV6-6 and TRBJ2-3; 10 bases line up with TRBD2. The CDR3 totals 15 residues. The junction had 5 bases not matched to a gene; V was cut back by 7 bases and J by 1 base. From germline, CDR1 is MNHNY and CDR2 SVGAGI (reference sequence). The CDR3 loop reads CASNPSGSGTDTQYF. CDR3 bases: TGTGCCAGCAATCCTAGCGGGAGTGGCACAGATACGCAGTATTTT.

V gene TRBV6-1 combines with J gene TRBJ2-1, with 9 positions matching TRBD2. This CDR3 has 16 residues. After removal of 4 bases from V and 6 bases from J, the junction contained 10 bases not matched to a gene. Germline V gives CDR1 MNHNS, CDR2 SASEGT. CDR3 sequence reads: CASSALRGRESNEQFF. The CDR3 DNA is TGTGCCAGCAGTGCCCTTCGCGGGAGGGAGAGCAATGAGCAGTTCTTC.

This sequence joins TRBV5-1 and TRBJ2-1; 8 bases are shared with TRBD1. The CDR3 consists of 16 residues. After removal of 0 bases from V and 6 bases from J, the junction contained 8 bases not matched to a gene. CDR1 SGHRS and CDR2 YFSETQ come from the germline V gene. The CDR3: CASSLGVLTGGNEQFF. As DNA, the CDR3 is TGCGCCAGCAGCTTGGGGGTCCTAACAGGGGGCAATGAGCAGTTCTTC. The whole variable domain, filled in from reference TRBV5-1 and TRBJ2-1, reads KAGVTQTPRYLIKTRGQQVTLSCSPISGHRSVSWYQQTPGQGLQFLFEYFSETQRNKGNFPGRFSGRQFSNSRSEMNVSTLELGDSALYLCASSLGVLTGGNEQFFGPGTRLTVL.

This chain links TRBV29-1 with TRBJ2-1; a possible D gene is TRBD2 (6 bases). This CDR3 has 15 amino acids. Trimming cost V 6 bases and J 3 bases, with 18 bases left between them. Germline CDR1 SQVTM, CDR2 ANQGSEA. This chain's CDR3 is CSVGEVAAFYNEQFF. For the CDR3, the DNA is TGCAGCGTGGGCGAGGTAGCGGCCTTCTACAATGAGCAGTTCTTC.

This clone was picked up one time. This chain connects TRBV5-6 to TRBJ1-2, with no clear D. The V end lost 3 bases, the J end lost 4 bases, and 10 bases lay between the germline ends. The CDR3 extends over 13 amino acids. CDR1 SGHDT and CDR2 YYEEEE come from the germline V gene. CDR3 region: CASSSGRIYGYTF. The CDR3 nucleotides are TGTGCCAGCAGCTCCGGACGGATCTATGGCTACACCTTC.

As DNA, the CDR3 is TGTGCCAGCAGTTTAGAGGGGCGGAGACAGATTAACACCGGGGAGCTGTTTTTT. This sequence encodes CASSLEGRRQINTGELFF. This chain links TRBV28 with TRBJ2-2; D is perhaps TRBD1 or TRBD2 (5 bases each). Germline-derived CDR1 and CDR2 are MDHEN and SYDVKM. Trimming took 2 bases from V and 2 from J, leaving 18 bases between them. The CDR3 loop spans 18 amino acids. The full variable domain, its missing parts supplied by reference TRBV28 and TRBJ2-2, is DVKVTQSSRYLVKRTGEKVFLECVQDMDHENMFWYRQDPGLGLRLIYFSYDVKMKEKGDIPEGYSVSREKKERFSLILESASTNQTSMYLCASSLEGRRQINTGELFFGEGSRLTVL.

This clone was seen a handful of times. The DNA of the CDR3 is TGTGCCAGCAGTTCGGGACAGGATGGCTACACCTTC. Encoded protein: CASSSGQDGYTF. This chain uses TRBV6-5 with TRBJ1-2, with 8 bases fitting TRBD1. Germline assignment: CDR1 MNHEY and CDR2 SVGAGI. The junction had 1 base not matched to a gene; V was cut back by 4 bases and J by 6 bases. This CDR3 is 12 amino acids long.

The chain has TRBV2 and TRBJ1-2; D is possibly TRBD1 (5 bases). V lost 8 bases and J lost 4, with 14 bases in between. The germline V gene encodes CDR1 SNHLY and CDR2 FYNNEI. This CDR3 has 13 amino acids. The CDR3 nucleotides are TGTGCCAGCCCGCCGCCGGGGGGCTATGGCTACACCTTC. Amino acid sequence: CASPPPGGYGYTF.

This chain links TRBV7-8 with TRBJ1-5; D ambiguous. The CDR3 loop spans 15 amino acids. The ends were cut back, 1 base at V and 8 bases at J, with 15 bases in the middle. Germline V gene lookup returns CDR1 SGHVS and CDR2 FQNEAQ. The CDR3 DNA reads TGTGCCAGCAGCTTAGAGGTATCGGGGATGGAGCCCCAGCATTTT. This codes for CASSLEVSGMEPQHF.

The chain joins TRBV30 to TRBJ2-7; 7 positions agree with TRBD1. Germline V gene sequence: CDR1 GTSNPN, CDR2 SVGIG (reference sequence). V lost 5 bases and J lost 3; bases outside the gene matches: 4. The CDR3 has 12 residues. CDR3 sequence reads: CAWRQGDYEQYF. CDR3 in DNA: TGTGCCTGGCGACAGGGAGACTACGAGCAGTACTTC. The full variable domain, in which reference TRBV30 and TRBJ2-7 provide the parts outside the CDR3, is SQTIHQWPATLVQPVGSPLSLECTVEGTSNPNLYWYRQAAGRGLQLLFYSVGIGQISSEVPQNLSASRPQDRQFILSSKKLLLSDSGFYLCAWRQGDYEQYFGPGTRLTVT.

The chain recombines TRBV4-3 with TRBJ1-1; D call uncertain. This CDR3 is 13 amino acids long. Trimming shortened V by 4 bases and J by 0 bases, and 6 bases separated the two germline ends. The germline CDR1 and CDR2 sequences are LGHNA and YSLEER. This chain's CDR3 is CASSPHMNTEAFF. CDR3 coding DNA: TGCGCCAGCAGCCCCCACATGAACACTGAAGCTTTCTTT.

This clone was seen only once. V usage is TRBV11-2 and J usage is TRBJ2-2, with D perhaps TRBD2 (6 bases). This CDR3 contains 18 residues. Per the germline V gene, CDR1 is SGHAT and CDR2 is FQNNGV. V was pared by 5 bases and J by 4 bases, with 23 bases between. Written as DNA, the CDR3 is TGTGCCAGCAGCCCCTACCCCGGGACTCCTACCCTCACCGGGGAGCTGTTTTTT. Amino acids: CASSPYPGTPTLTGELFF.

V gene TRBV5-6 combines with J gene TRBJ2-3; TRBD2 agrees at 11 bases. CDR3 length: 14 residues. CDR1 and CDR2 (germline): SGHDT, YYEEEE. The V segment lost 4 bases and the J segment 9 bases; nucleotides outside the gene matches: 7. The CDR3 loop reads CASSPGLAGPTQYF. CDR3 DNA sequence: TGTGCCAGCAGCCCAGGACTAGCGGGTCCCACGCAGTATTTT.

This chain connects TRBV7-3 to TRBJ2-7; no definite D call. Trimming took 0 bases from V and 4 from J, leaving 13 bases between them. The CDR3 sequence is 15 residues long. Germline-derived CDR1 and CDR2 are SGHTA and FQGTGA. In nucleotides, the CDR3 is TGTGCCAGCAGCTTAACCGAACGAGCGCGGTACGAGCAGTACTTC. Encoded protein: CASSLTERARYEQYF.

The CDR3 here is CASLPLGGLNTEAFF. For the CDR3, the DNA is TGTGCCAGTCTCCCCCTAGGGGGGTTGAACACTGAAGCTTTCTTT. The chain recombines TRBV19 with TRBJ1-1; a weak D match, TRBD1 (6 bases). This CDR3 has 15 residues. Trimming took off 8 bases at V and 0 bases at J, with 16 bases between the two ends. Germline lookup yields CDR1 LNHDA and CDR2 SQIVND (reference sequence).

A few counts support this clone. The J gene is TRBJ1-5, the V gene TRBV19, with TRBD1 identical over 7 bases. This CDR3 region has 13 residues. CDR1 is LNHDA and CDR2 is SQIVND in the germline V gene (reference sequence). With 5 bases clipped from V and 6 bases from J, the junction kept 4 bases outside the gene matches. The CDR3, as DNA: TGTGCCAGTAGTGGACAGGTTTTTCAGCCCCAGCATTTT. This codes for CASSGQVFQPQHF. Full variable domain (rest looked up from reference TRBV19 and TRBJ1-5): DGGITQSPKYLFRKEGQNVTLSCEQNLNHDAMYWYRQDPGQGLRLIYYSQIVNDFQKGDIAEGYSVSREKKESFPLTVTSAQKNPTAFYLCASSGQVFQPQHFGDGTRLSIL.

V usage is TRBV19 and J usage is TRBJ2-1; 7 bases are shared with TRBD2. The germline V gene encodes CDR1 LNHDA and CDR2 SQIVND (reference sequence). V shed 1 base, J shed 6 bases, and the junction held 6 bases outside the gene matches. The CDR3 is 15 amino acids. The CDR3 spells CASSIGLAELNEQFF. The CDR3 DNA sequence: TGTGCCAGTAGTATAGGCCTAGCGGAGCTCAATGAGCAGTTCTTC.

The CDR3 sequence: CASSYQGVYGYTF. The CDR3 bases are TGTGCCAGCAGCTACCAGGGGGTCTATGGCTACACCTTC. This chain connects TRBV6-1 to TRBJ1-2; 7 bases match TRBD1. V trimming: 6 bases; J trimming: 4 bases; junction bases outside the gene matches: 5. The length of the CDR3 is 13 residues. Germline lookup yields CDR1 MNHNS and CDR2 SASEGT.

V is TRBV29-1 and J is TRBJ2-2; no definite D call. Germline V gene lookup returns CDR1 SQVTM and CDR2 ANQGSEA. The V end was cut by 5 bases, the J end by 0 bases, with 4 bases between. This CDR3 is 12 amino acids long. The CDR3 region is CSVMANTGELFF. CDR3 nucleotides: TGCAGCGTTATGGCGAACACCGGGGAGCTGTTTTTT.

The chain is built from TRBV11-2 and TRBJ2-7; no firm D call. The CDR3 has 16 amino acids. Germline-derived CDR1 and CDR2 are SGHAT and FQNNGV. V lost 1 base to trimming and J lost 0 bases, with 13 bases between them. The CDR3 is CASSLGDLASSYEQYV. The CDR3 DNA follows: TGTGCCAGCAGCTTAGGAGATTTGGCAAGCTCCTACGAGCAGTACGTC.

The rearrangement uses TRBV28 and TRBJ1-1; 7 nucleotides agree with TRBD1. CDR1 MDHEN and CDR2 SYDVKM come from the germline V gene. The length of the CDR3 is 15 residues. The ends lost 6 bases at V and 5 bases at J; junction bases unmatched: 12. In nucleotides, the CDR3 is TGTGCCAGCAGCCTCGAGGGGGCCGGGGCTACTGAAGCTTTCTTT. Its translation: CASSLEGAGATEAFF.

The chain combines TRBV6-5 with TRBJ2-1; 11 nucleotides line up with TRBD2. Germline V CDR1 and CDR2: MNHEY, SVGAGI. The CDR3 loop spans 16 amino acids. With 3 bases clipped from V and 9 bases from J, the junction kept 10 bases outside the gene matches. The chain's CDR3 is CASSYSFTSGRAEQFF. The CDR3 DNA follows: TGTGCCAGCAGTTATTCCTTTACTAGCGGGAGAGCTGAGCAGTTCTTC.

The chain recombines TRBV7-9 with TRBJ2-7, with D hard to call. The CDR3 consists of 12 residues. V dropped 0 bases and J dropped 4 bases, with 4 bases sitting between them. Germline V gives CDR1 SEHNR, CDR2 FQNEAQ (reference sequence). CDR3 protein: CASSLAQYEQYV. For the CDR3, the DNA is TGTGCCAGCAGCTTAGCCCAATACGAGCAGTACGTC.